The source of this T cell receptor (beta chain) is a study of blood T cell repertoires in COVID-19. Whole-study context: COVID-19 samples, acute and convalescent, were from the United States, Italy and Spain.

With V trimmed by 10 bases and J by 2 bases, 6 bases remained unmatched. Germline assignment: CDR1 MDHEN and CDR2 SYDVKM. The CDR3 is made up of 15 amino acids. The repertoire was sequenced with immunoSEQ multiplex PCR; TCRdb's copy has only in-frame clones and lacks some. The table has about 110,000 clones, 82% seen once. The sample taken for sequencing was peripheral blood. The sequence came from an older man with acute or convalescent COVID-19. The chain carries TRBV28 and TRBJ2-6; 9 nucleotides match TRBD1. The CDR3 DNA is TGTGCCACCACGGGACAGGGAACTGGGGCCAACGTCCTGACTTTC. Translating gives CATTGQGTGANVLTF.